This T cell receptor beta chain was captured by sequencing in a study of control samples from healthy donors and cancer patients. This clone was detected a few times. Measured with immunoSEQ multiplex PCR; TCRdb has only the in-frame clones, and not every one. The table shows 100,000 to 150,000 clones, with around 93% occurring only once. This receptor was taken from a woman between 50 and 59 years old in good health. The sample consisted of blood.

This CDR3 is CASSRRGAEYKNTGELFF. The CDR3 DNA follows: TGTGCCAGCAGCCGACGGGGGGCGGAATATAAGAACACCGGGGAGCTGTTTTTT. The chain combines TRBV7-6 with TRBJ2-2, with D perhaps TRBD2 (7 bases). V lost 5 bases, J lost 1 base, and 20 bases lay in between. Per the germline V gene, CDR1 is SGHVS and CDR2 is FNYEAQ. This CDR3 has 18 amino acids. The whole variable domain, filled in from reference TRBV7-6 and TRBJ2-2, reads GAGVSQSPRYKVTKRGQDVALRCDPISGHVSLYWYRQALGQGPEFLTYFNYEAQQDKSGLPNDRFSAERPEGSISTLTIQRTEQRDSAMYRCASSRRGAEYKNTGELFFGEGSRLTVL.